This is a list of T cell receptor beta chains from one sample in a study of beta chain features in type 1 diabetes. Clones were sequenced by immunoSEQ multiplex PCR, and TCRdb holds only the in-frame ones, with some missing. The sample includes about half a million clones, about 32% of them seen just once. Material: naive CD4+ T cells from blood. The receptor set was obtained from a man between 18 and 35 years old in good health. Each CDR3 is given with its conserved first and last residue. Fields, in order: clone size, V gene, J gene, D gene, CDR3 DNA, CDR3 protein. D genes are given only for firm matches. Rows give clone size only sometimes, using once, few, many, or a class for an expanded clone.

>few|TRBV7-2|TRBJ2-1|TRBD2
TGTGCCAGCAGCCCTAATAGCGGGAGGGGTAACAATGAGCAGTTCTTC
CASSPNSGRGNNEQFF
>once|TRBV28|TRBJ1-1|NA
TGTGCCAGCAGTTTAGAGGCGACTGAAGCTTTCTTT
CASSLEATEAFF
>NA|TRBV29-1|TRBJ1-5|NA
TGCAGCGTTGGGGCAGGGAGCAATCAGCCCCAGCATTTT
CSVGAGSNQPQHF
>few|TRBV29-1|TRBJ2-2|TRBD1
TGCAGCGTCCACAGGGGGTCCGGGGAGCTGTTTTTT
CSVHRGSGELFF
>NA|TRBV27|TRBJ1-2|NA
TGTGCCAGCCGTACAGGAAACTATGGCTACACCTTC
CASRTGNYGYTF
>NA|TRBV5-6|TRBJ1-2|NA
TGTGCCAGCAGCTCCACAGGGTTGGGTGGCTACACCTTC
CASSSTGLGGYTF
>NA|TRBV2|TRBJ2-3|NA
TGTGCCAGCAAGTATCTCGTCAGCACAGATACGCAGTATTTT
CASKYLVSTDTQYF
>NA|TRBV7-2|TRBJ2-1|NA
TGTGCCAGCTACCGGGGCGGACAGCGCCTCAATGAGCAGTTCTTC
CASYRGGQRLNEQFF
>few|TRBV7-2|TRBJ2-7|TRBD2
TGTGCCAGCAGCTTCCAGCCCGGGACTATTCTCTTC
CASSFQPGTILF
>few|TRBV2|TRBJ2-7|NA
TGTGCCAGCAGCGCAACGGATTACGAGCAGTACTTC
CASSATDYEQYF
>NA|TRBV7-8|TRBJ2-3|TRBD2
TGTGCCAGCAGCTTCTTTAGCGGGATAACAGATACGCAGTATTTT
CASSFFSGITDTQYF
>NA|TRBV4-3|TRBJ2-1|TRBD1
TGCGCCAGCAGCCAAGAACAGGGGTTTGAGCAGTTCTTC
CASSQEQGFEQFF
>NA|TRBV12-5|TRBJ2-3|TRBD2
TGTGCTAGTGGCGCTAGCGGAACAGATACGCAGTATTTT
CASGASGTDTQYF
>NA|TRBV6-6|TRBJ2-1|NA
TGTGCCAGCGGTGTAGAGCGCCTCTCCTACAATGAGCAGTTCTTC
CASGVERLSYNEQFF